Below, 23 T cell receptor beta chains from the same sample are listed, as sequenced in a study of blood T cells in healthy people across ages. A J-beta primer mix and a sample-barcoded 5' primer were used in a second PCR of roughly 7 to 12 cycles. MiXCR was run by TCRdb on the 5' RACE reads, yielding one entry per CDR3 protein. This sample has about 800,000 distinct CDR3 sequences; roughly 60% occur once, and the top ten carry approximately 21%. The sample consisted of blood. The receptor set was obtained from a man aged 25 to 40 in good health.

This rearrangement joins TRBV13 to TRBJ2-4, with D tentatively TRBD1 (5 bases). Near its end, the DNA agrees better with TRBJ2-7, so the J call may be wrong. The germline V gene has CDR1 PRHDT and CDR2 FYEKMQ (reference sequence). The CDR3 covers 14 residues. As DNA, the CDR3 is TGTGCCAGCAGTCCTAAGGGGATCCCCTACGAGCAGTACTTC. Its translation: CASSPKGIPYEQYF.

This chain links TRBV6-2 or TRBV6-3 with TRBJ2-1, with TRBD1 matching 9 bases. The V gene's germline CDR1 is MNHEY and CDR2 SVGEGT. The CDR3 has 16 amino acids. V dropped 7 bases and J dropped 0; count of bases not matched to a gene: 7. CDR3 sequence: CASNPGTGSSYNEQFF. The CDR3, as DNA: TGTGCCAGCAATCCCGGGACAGGGAGCTCCTACAATGAGCAGTTCTTC.

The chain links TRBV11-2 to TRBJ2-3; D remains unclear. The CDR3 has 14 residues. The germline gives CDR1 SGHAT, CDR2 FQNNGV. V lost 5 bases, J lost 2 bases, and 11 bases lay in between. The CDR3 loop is CASSPAAYTDTQYF. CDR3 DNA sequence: TGTGCCAGCAGCCCCGCCGCGTACACAGATACGCAGTATTTT.

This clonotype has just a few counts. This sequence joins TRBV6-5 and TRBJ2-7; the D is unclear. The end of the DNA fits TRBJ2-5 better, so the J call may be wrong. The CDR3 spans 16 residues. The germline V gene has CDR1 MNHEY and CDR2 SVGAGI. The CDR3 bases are TGTGCCAGCAGTTACTCGGGCGTAGGCAGGCAAGAGACCCAGTACTTC. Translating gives CASSYSGVGRQETQYF.

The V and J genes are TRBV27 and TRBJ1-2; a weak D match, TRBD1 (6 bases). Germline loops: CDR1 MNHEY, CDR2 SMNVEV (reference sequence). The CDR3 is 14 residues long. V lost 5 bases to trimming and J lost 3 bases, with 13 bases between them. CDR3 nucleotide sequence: TGTGCCAGCAGTGATGGACAGTCCTACTATGGCTACACCTTC. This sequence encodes CASSDGQSYYGYTF.

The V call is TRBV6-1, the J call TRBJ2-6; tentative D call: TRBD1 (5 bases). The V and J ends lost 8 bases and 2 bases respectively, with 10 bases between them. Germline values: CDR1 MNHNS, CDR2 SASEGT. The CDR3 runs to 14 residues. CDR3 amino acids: CASGAHPGANVLTF. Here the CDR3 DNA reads TGTGCCAGCGGGGCACATCCTGGGGCCAACGTCCTGACTTTC.

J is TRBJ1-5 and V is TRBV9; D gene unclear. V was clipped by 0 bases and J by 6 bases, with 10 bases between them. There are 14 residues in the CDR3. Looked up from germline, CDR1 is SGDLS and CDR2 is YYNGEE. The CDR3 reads CASSVGEGFQPQHF. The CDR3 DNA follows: TGTGCCAGCAGCGTAGGGGAGGGTTTTCAGCCCCAGCATTTT.

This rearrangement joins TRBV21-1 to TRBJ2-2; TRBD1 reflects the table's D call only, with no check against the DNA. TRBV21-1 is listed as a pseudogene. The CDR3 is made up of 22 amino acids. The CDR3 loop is CASSKTLGGCSGTGTNTGELFF. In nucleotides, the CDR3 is TGTGCCAGCAGCAAAACTCTAGGCGGGTGTTCCGGGACAGGGACGAACACCGGGGAGCTGTTTTTT.

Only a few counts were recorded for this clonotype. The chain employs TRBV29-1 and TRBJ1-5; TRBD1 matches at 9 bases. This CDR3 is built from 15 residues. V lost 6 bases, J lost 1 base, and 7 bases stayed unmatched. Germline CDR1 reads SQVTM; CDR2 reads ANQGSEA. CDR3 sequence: CSVREQGASNQPQHF. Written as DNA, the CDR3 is TGCAGCGTGAGAGAACAGGGGGCGAGCAATCAGCCCCAGCATTTT.

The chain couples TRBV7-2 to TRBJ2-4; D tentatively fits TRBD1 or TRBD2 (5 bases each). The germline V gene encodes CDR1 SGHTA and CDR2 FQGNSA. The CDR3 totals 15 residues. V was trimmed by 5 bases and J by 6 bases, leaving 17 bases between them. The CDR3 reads CASSTGAMATNIQYF. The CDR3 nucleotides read TGTGCCAGCAGCACCGGGGCTATGGCGACAAACATTCAGTACTTC.

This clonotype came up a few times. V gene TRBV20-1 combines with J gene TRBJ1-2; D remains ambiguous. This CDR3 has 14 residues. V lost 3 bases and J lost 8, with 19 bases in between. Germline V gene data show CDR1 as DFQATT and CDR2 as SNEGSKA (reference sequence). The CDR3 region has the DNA TGCAGTGCTAGCAAATCAATAACCAATTGGGGCTACACCTTC. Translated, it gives CSASKSITNWGYTF.

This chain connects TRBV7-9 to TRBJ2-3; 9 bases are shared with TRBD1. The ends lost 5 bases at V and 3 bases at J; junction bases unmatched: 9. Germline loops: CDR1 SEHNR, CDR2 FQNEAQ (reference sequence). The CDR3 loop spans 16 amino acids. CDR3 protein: CASSPTRGQGTDTQYF. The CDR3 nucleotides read TGTGCCAGCAGCCCCACACGCGGACAGGGGACAGATACGCAGTATTTT.

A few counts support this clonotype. The CDR3 DNA follows: TGCAGTGCTAGTGCGGTATACGAGCAGTACTTC. This codes for CSASAVYEQYF. The chain is built from TRBV20-1 and TRBJ2-7; D is unresolved. The CDR3 spans 11 residues. Germline V gene sequence: CDR1 DFQATT, CDR2 SNEGSKA (reference sequence). Trimming removed 3 bases from V and 4 bases from J, with 7 bases in between.

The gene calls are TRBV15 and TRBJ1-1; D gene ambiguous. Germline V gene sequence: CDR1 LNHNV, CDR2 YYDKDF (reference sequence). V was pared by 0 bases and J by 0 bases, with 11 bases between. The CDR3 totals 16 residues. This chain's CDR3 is CATSRDSAILNTEAFF. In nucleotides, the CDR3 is TGTGCCACCAGCAGAGATTCGGCCATTTTGAACACTGAAGCTTTCTTT. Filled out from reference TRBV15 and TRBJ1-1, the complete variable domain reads DAMVIQNPRYQVTQFGKPVTLSCSQTLNHNVMYWYQQKSSQAPKLLFHYYDKDFNNEADTPDNFQSRRPNTSFCFLDIRSPGLGDTAMYLCATSRDSAILNTEAFFGQGTRLTVV.

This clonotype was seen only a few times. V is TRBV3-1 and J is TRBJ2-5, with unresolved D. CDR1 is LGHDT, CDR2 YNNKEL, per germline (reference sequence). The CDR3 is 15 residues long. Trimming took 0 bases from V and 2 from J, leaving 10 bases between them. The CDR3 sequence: CASSQDSGRQETQYF. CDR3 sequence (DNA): TGTGCCAGCAGCCAAGATTCGGGCCGTCAAGAGACCCAGTACTTC.

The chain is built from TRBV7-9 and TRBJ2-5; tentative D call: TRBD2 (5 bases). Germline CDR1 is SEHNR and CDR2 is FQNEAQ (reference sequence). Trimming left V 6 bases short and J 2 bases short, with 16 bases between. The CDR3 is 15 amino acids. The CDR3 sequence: CASRSLANEQETQYF. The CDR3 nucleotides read TGTGCCAGCAGGTCTCTAGCTAACGAACAAGAGACCCAGTACTTC.

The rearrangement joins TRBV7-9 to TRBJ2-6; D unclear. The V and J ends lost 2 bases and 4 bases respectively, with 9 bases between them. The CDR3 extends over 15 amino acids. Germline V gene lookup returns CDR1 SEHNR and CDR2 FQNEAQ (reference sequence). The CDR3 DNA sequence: TGTGCCAGCAGCTTAACAGTGTACGGGGCCAACGTCCTGACTTTC. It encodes CASSLTVYGANVLTF.

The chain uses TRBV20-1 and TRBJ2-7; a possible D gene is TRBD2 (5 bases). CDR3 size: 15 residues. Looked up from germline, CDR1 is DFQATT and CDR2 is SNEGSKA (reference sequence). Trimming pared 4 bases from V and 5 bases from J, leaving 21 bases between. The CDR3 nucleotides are TGCAGTGCTAATTCGGACTGGCGATCCTTTGACGAGCAGTACTTC. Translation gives CSANSDWRSFDEQYF.

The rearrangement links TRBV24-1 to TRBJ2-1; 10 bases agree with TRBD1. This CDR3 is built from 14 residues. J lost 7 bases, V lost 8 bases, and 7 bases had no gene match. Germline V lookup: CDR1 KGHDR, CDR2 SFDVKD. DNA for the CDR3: TGTGCCACCACGGACAGGGGGGCGGTAAATGAGCAGTTCTTC. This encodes CATTDRGAVNEQFF.

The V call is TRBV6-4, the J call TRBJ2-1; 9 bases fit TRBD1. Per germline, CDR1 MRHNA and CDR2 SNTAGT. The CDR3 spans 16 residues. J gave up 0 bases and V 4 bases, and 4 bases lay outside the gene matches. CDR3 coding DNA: TGTGCCAGCAGTGCCCACAGGGGGCTCTCCTACAATGAGCAGTTCTTC. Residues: CASSAHRGLSYNEQFF.

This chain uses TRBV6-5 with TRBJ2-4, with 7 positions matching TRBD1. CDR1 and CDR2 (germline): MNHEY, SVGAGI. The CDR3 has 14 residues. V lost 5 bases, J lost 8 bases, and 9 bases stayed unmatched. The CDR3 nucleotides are TGTGCCAGCAGTCGCCGGACAGGCACGTACATTCAGTACTTC. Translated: CASSRRTGTYIQYF.

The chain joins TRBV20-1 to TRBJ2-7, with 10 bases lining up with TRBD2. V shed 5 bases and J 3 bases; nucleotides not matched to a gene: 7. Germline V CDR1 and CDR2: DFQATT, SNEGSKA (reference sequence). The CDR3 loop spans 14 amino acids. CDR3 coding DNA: TGCAGTGCTCTTCGGACTAGCGGAGTCTACGAGCAGTACTTC. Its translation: CSALRTSGVYEQYF.

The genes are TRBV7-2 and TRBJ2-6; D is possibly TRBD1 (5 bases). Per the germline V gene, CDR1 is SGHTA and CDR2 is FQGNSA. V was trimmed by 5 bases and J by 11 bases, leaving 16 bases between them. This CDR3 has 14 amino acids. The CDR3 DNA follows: TGTGCCAGCAGCCAAAGTGGGGCAGGCCACGTCCTGACTTTC. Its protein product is CASSQSGAGHVLTF.